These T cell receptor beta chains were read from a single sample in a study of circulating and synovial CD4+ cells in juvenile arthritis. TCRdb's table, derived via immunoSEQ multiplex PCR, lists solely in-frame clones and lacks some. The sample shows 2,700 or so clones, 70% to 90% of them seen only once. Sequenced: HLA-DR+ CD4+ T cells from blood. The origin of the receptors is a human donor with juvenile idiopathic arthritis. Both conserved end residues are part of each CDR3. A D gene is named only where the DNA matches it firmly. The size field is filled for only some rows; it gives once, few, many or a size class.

CASMRGLAGVPNTGELFF | - | TRBV5-1 | TRBD2 | TRBJ2-2
CASSLRPGGATEAFF | once | TRBV27 | - | TRBJ1-1
CAWSGRQGAGNTIYF | - | TRBV30 | TRBD1 | TRBJ1-3
CASSGQGASEQYF | - | TRBV19 | TRBD1 | TRBJ2-7
CASSFSRDSYNEQFF | - | TRBV27 | - | TRBJ2-1
CASSPRGPRDRYSGNTIYF | - | TRBV18 | TRBD1 | TRBJ1-3
CASSLVSHRGEQYF | - | TRBV7-2 | - | TRBJ2-7
CASSVARGGDSSYNEQFF | once | TRBV9 | TRBD2 | TRBJ2-1
CASSYGRAPPHEQYF | - | TRBV6-6 | - | TRBJ2-7
CASSGGQGKETQYF | once | TRBV5-1 | TRBD1 | TRBJ2-5
CASGTLGGAWETQYF | - | TRBV12-5 | - | TRBJ2-5
CASSRLAGYQETQYF | - | TRBV6-5 | TRBD2 | TRBJ2-5
CASSLGLAGDPDEQFF | - | TRBV11-3 | TRBD2 | TRBJ2-1
CASSLAGAPDTQYF | once | TRBV6-1 | TRBD2 | TRBJ2-3
CASSLATSGDLYQETQYF | - | TRBV5-6 | TRBD2 | TRBJ2-5
CASSQDRVENTIYF | - | TRBV7-8 | TRBD1 | TRBJ1-3
CASSETAQGLDEKLFF | - | TRBV2 | - | TRBJ1-4
CAWGAGLAGLGQYF | - | TRBV30 | TRBD2 | TRBJ2-7
CASTWGGENTEAFF | - | TRBV19 | - | TRBJ1-1
CASSPTGLQPQHF | - | TRBV7-9 | - | TRBJ1-5
CASSFSGSDGYTF | - | TRBV27 | - | TRBJ1-2
CASSQDGGSSYEQYF | - | TRBV4-1 | - | TRBJ2-7
CASSSISGNTIYF | - | TRBV10-1 | - | TRBJ1-3
CASSLDGTGSPYEQYF | - | TRBV7-2 | TRBD1 | TRBJ2-7
CARRTGNTEAFF | - | TRBV10-2 | - | TRBJ1-1
CASSQGAGASRKTQYF | - | TRBV4-1 | TRBD2 | TRBJ2-5
CASSQVPPGLAGGLVSYNEQFF | - | TRBV4-3 | TRBD2 | TRBJ2-1
CASSSGTGPRTDTQYF | once | TRBV5-4 | TRBD1 | TRBJ2-3
CASARENDHSPLHF | - | TRBV10-3 | - | TRBJ1-6
CASSDRRETQYF | - | TRBV2 | - | TRBJ2-5
CASSRQGTSYEQYF | - | TRBV6-5 | TRBD1 | TRBJ2-7
CASSQIRGVDYGYTF | - | TRBV28 | - | TRBJ1-2
CASSLVGANQPQHF | - | TRBV11-2 | - | TRBJ1-5
CATSRELASSYEQYF | - | TRBV15 | - | TRBJ2-7
CSVDSAVQETQYF | - | TRBV29-1 | - | TRBJ2-5
CASSYSGRSDEQFF | - | TRBV6-6 | - | TRBJ2-1
CASSSMNRGDGYTF | - | TRBV6-5 | TRBD1 | TRBJ1-2